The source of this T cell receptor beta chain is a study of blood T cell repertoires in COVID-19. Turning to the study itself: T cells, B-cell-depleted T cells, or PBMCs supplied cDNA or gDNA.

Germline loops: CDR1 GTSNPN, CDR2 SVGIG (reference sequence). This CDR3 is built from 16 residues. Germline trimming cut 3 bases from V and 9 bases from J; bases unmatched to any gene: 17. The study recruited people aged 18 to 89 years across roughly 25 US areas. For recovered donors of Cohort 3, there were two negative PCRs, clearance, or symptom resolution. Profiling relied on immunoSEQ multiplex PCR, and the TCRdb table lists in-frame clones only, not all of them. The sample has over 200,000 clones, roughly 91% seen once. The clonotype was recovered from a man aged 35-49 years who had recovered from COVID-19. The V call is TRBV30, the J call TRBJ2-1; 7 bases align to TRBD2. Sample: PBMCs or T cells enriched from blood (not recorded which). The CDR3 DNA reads TGTGCCTGGAGACAAGGGGCTAGCGGAACATCGGGTGAGCAGTTCTTC. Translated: CAWRQGASGTSGEQFF.